This entry concerns a single T cell receptor beta chain. Nashville, Tennessee was home to all donors, who were Caucasian adults. This sample is part of a study of shared clonotypes between healthy human individuals. Assay used: immunoSEQ multiplex PCR; TCRdb lists only in-frame clones, some missing. The sample lists fewer than 600,000 clones; around 79% were seen once. The CDR3 totals 18 residues. With V trimmed by 5 bases and J by 0 bases, 13 bases remained unmatched. Germline values: CDR1 GTSNPN, CDR2 SVGIG (reference sequence). The V call is TRBV30, the J call TRBJ2-6; 7 bases align to TRBD1. The sequence was obtained from a woman in her forties in good health. Some clones in this sample may be carry-over from other donors' samples. The material sequenced was PBMCs. The CDR3 DNA follows: TGTGCCTGGGGGCAAACAGGGGCCTTAAGCTCTGGGGCCAACGTCCTGACTTTC. It encodes CAWGQTGALSSGANVLTF.